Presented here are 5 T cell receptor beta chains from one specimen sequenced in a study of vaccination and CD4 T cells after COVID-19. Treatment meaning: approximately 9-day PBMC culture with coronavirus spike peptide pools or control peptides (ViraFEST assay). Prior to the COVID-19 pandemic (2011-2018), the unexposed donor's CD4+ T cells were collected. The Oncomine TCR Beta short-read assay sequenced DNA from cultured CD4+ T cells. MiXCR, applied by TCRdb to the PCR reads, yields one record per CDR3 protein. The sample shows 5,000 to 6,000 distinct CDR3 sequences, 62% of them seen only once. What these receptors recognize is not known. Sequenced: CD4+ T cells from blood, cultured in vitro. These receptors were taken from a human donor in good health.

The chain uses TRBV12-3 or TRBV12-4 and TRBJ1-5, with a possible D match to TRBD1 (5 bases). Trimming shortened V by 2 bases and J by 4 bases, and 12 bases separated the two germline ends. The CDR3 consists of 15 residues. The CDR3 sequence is CASSLKGIGNQPQHF. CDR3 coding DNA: TGTGCCAGCAGTTTAAAGGGGATTGGAAATCAGCCCCAGCATTTT.

As DNA, the CDR3 is TGTGCCAGCAGGCCCGGGGCCGCGGGAATCTACGAGCAGTACTTC. Protein sequence: CASRPGAAGIYEQYF. The chain carries TRBV6-1 and TRBJ2-7, with D possibly TRBD2 on 6 matching bases. In germline, CDR1 is MNHNS, CDR2 SASEGT. The CDR3 contains 15 residues. V lost 6 bases and J lost 3, with 18 bases in between.

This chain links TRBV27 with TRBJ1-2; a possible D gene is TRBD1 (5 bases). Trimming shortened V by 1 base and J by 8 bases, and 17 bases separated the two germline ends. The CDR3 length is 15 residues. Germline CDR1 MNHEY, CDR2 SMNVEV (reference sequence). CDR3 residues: CASSLYPGQGSGYTF. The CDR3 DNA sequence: TGTGCCAGCAGTTTATACCCCGGCCAGGGTTCGGGCTACACCTTC.

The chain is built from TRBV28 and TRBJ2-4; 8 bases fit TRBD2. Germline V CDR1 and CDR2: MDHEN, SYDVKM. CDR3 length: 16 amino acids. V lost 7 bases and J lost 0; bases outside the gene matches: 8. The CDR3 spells CASTRGGPIAKNIQYF. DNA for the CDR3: TGTGCCAGCACCCGCGGGGGGCCAATAGCCAAAAACATTCAGTACTTC.

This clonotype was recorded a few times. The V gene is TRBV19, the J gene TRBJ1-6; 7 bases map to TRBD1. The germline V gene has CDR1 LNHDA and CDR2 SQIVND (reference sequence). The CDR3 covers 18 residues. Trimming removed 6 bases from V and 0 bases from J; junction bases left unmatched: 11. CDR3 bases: TGTGCCAGTAGACAGGGGCCGGTCTTGAGCTCCTATAATTCACCCCTCCACTTT. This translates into CASRQGPVLSSYNSPLHF.